There are a few counts of the clone carrying this T cell receptor beta chain. This sample was taken from a study of identical twins. In TCRdb, the 5' RACE reads were re-called with MiXCR into one record per CDR3 protein. The sample records some 1,700,000 distinct CDR3 sequences, around a third being singletons. The CDR3 is made up of 15 amino acids. Deletions cut 6 bases from V and 0 bases from J, with 15 bases between. Germline CDR1 and CDR2: DFQATT and SNEGSKA (reference sequence). This chain uses TRBV20-1 with TRBJ1-5, with D perhaps TRBD1 (5 bases). The sequenced sample consisted of cord blood. The clonotype originates from a newborn girl in good health. The CDR3 region is CSATQAGHSNQPQHF. CDR3 sequence (DNA): TGCAGTGCCACACAAGCGGGGCATAGCAATCAGCCCCAGCATTTT.